The 30 T cell receptor beta chains listed next were all sequenced from one sample in a study of Ad26.COV2.S vaccination and SARS-CoV-2 variants. Repertoires were generated with immunoSEQ multiplex PCR, while TCRdb's copy carries only in-frame clones and drops some. The sample has fewer than 400,000 clones, 88% seen once; the top ten hold 3.5%. Stated treatment: some 20 received Ad26.COV2.S at low or high dose, single or two shots; five or six received placebo; per-sample allocation not given. Each sample was drawn 63 days after the first injection (of vaccine or placebo). The material sequenced was peripheral blood, taken in a trial of Ad26.COV2.S vaccine versus placebo. These receptors were collected from a person between 18 and 65 years old who received the Ad26.COV2.S COVID-19 vaccine or a placebo.

J is TRBJ2-1 and V is TRBV27; D is undetermined. Germline V gene data show CDR1 as MNHEY and CDR2 as SMNVEV (reference sequence). V was shortened by 2 bases and J by 2 bases, with 10 bases between the two germline ends. The CDR3 loop spans 15 amino acids. As DNA, the CDR3 is TGTGCCAGCAGTTTAATAATGTCGGCCTACAATGAGCAGTTCTTC. It yields the protein CASSLIMSAYNEQFF.

This clone appeared a single time. The chain couples TRBV7-2 to TRBJ2-7; 7 bases map to TRBD2. The germline V gene encodes CDR1 SGHTA and CDR2 FQGNSA. CDR3 length equals 16 residues. V gave up 5 bases and J gave up 2 bases; unmatched junction bases: 12. The CDR3, as DNA: TGTGCCAGCAGCCCGAGGGCGGGGGAGCCAACCTACGAGCAGTACTTC. It encodes CASSPRAGEPTYEQYF.

The chain links TRBV5-1 to TRBJ2-7, with D perhaps given as TRBD1 or TRBD2 (5 bases each). Per germline, CDR1 SGHRS and CDR2 YFSETQ. The CDR3 runs to 15 residues. V lost 4 bases to trimming and J lost 0 bases, with 14 bases between them. The CDR3 DNA follows: TGCGCCAGCAGCCCGGGACCCGTCAGCTCCTACGAGCAGTACTTC. Translated: CASSPGPVSSYEQYF.

This clone has a handful of counts. V gene TRBV4-1 combines with J gene TRBJ1-5; D perhaps matches TRBD1 (5 bases). This CDR3 has 15 amino acids. V lost 3 bases to trimming and J lost 6 bases, with 15 bases between them. Germline values: CDR1 MGHRA, CDR2 YSYEKL. This CDR3 is CASSQGRALSQPQHF. The DNA for the CDR3 is TGCGCCAGCAGCCAGGGGCGGGCACTTAGTCAGCCCCAGCATTTT.

A single count supports this clone. This sequence joins TRBV6-1 and TRBJ2-5, with 14 bases identical to TRBD2. CDR3 length: 16 amino acids. Germline V gene sequence: CDR1 MNHNS, CDR2 SASEGT. Trimming took 4 bases from V and 3 from J; bases not matched to a gene: 4. The CDR3, as DNA: TGTGCCAGCAGTGCGACTAGCGGGGGGGCGAAAGAGACCCAGTACTTC. It translates to CASSATSGGAKETQYF.

This sequence joins TRBV28 and TRBJ2-5; D remains unclear. Trimming pared 5 bases from V and 7 bases from J, leaving 11 bases between. CDR3 size: 12 residues. Germline V gene sequence: CDR1 MDHEN, CDR2 SYDVKM. The CDR3 loop reads CASSPPGGTQYF. The CDR3 DNA is TGTGCCAGCAGTCCGCCGGGCGGGACCCAGTACTTC.

The rearrangement joins TRBV13 to TRBJ2-7, with 7 bases matching TRBD2. Per germline, CDR1 PRHDT and CDR2 FYEKMQ (reference sequence). The length of the CDR3 is 12 residues. V shed 2 bases, J shed 6 bases, and the junction held 1 base outside the gene matches. In nucleotides, the CDR3 is TGTGCCAGCAGCTTATGGGGGGGCGAGCAGTACTTC. Protein product: CASSLWGGEQYF.

V usage is TRBV7-7 and J usage is TRBJ2-7; 10 nucleotides agree with TRBD2. Germline loops: CDR1 SSHAT, CDR2 FNYEAQ (reference sequence). This CDR3 region has 13 residues. V shed 4 bases, J shed 3 bases, and the junction held 0 bases outside the gene matches. For the CDR3, the DNA is TGTGCCAGCAGCTCTAGCGGGGGCTACGAGCAGTACTTC. The encoded protein is CASSSSGGYEQYF.

The chain couples TRBV7-8 to TRBJ1-2; D is unresolved. V lost 1 base and J lost 5, with 23 bases in between. The V gene's germline CDR1 is SGHVS and CDR2 FQNEAQ. The CDR3 is 18 amino acids. The CDR3 sequence is CASSLERLGTKIPYGYTF. CDR3 sequence (DNA): TGTGCCAGCAGCTTAGAACGCTTGGGCACCAAGATACCTTATGGCTACACCTTC.

This clone was seen more than once but under ten times. The chain uses TRBV10-1 and TRBJ2-2; 11 bases are a match to TRBD2. V dropped 6 bases and J dropped 7; count of bases not matched to a gene: 7. The CDR3 is 15 residues long. From germline, CDR1 is WNHNN and CDR2 SYGVQD (reference sequence). In nucleotides, the CDR3 is TGCGCCAGCAGCCGTAGCGGGGGGGCAGTCGGGGAGCTGTTTTTT. Translation: CASSRSGGAVGELFF.

This chain uses TRBV2 with TRBJ1-4; TRBD1 might be the D (5 bases). V was pared by 7 bases and J by 3 bases, with 9 bases between. This CDR3 has 13 amino acids. CDR1 is SNHLY, CDR2 FYNNEI, per germline. Here the CDR3 DNA reads TGTGCCAGCAAGCGACAGCCTAATGAAAAACTGTTTTTT. Protein product: CASKRQPNEKLFF.

This clone was counted once. The chain employs TRBV7-2 and TRBJ2-2; D is unresolved. Germline V gives CDR1 SGHTA, CDR2 FQGNSA. This CDR3 is built from 13 residues. V lost 6 bases and J 5 bases, leaving 10 bases between the germline ends. The CDR3 nucleotides are TGTGCCAGCAGAAATAGGGCGACCGGGGAGCTGTTTTTT. Protein: CASRNRATGELFF.

The chain's CDR3 is CASSAGTRGEQYF. The CDR3 nucleotides are TGTGCCAGCAGCGCGGGAACCAGGGGCGAGCAGTACTTC. This chain connects TRBV9 to TRBJ2-7; D might be TRBD1 (6 bases). Trimming stripped 3 bases from V and 6 bases from J, with 13 bases between. Germline CDR1 reads SGDLS; CDR2 reads YYNGEE. The CDR3 length is 13 residues.

The V call is TRBV4-1, the J call TRBJ2-3; TRBD2 aligns across 8 bases. V was pared by 5 bases and J by 4 bases, with 8 bases of the junction left unmatched. Germline CDR1 and CDR2: MGHRA and YSYEKL. The CDR3 length is 15 residues. In DNA, the CDR3 is TGCGCCAGCAGCATTAGCGGGGCCCCCCCAGATACGCAGTATTTT. It is translated as CASSISGAPPDTQYF.

The J gene is TRBJ2-5, the V gene TRBV7-2; D remains ambiguous. The CDR3 extends over 12 amino acids. Trimming stripped 4 bases from V and 5 bases from J, with 8 bases between. CDR1 is SGHTA and CDR2 is FQGNSA in the germline V gene. CDR3 protein: CASSSSIETQYF. The DNA of the CDR3 is TGTGCCAGCAGCTCCAGCATTGAGACCCAGTACTTC.

This clone has only one observation. The chain uses TRBV15 and TRBJ2-1; 9 nucleotides align to TRBD1. V was pared by 0 bases and J by 2 bases, with 2 bases of the junction left unmatched. The germline V gene has CDR1 LNHNV and CDR2 YYDKDF (reference sequence). CDR3 size: 16 residues. CDR3: CATSRETGGTYNEQFF. The CDR3 DNA reads as TGTGCCACCAGCAGAGAGACAGGGGGGACCTACAATGAGCAGTTCTTC.

The chain uses TRBV18 and TRBJ1-4; no clear D. The germline CDR1 and CDR2 sequences are KGHSH and LQKENI. CDR3 length: 13 amino acids. Trimming left V 5 bases short and J 3 bases short, with 7 bases between. The CDR3 DNA reads TGTGCCAGCTCATACGGGGCTAATGAAAAACTGTTTTTT. It is translated as CASSYGANEKLFF.

The V gene is TRBV19, the J gene TRBJ1-6, with D perhaps TRBD1 (5 bases). Germline assignment: CDR1 LNHDA and CDR2 SQIVND (reference sequence). The CDR3 sequence is 14 residues long. The V gene lost 5 bases and the J gene lost 9 bases, with 14 bases spanning the gap. CDR3 bases: TGTGCCAGTAGTTCCGAGACAGATGGTTCACCCCTCCACTTT. Translated: CASSSETDGSPLHF. The full variable domain, in which reference TRBV19 and TRBJ1-6 provide the parts outside the CDR3, is DGGITQSPKYLFRKEGQNVTLSCEQNLNHDAMYWYRQDPGQGLRLIYYSQIVNDFQKGDIAEGYSVSREKKESFPLTVTSAQKNPTAFYLCASSSETDGSPLHFGNGTRLTVT.

The genes are TRBV11-2 and TRBJ2-5; D perhaps matches TRBD2 (5 bases). The CDR3 is made up of 16 amino acids. Trimming took 1 base from V and 4 from J, leaving 16 bases between them. Per the germline V gene, CDR1 is SGHAT and CDR2 is FQNNGV. CDR3 DNA: TGTGCCAGCAGCTTAGTTTTCTCGGGGAACCGAGAGACCCAGTACTTC. Translation: CASSLVFSGNRETQYF.

V and J are TRBV5-1 and TRBJ1-1; D is possibly TRBD1 (6 bases). The V gene lost 4 bases and the J gene lost 1 base, with 14 bases spanning the gap. Germline V gene lookup returns CDR1 SGHRS and CDR2 YFSETQ. This CDR3 contains 15 residues. CDR3 coding DNA: TGCGCCAGCAGCCAAAACCCGGGACAGAACACTGAAGCTTTCTTT. Protein product: CASSQNPGQNTEAFF. The entire variable domain, with the rest obtained from reference TRBV5-1 and TRBJ1-1, is as follows: KAGVTQTPRYLIKTRGQQVTLSCSPISGHRSVSWYQQTPGQGLQFLFEYFSETQRNKGNFPGRFSGRQFSNSRSEMNVSTLELGDSALYLCASSQNPGQNTEAFFGQGTRLTVV.

J is TRBJ2-1 and V is TRBV3-1 (or the pseudogene TRBV3-2); TRBD2 might be the D (6 bases). This CDR3 is 14 amino acids long. With 1 base removed from V and 7 bases from J, the gap between germline ends came to 11 bases. Germline lookup yields CDR1 LGHDT and CDR2 YNNKEL (reference sequence). CDR3 amino acids: CASSQASSVNEQFF. The CDR3 DNA sequence: TGTGCCAGCAGCCAAGCCTCTAGCGTAAATGAGCAGTTCTTC.

V is TRBV6-5 and J is TRBJ1-2; D is unclear. The CDR3 loop spans 13 amino acids. Per germline, CDR1 MNHEY and CDR2 SVGAGI. The germline V and J ends were trimmed by 6 bases and 0 bases, with 8 bases remaining between them. The CDR3 loop reads CASSRAANYGYTF. CDR3 bases: TGTGCCAGCAGCCGCGCAGCTAACTATGGCTACACCTTC.

V and J are TRBV4-3 and TRBJ1-3; D gene unclear. The germline gives CDR1 LGHNA, CDR2 YSLEER. The CDR3 has 16 amino acids. Trimming removed 0 bases at V and 2 bases at J, with 11 bases between. CDR3 region: CASSQDLGGTGNTIYF. CDR3 nucleotide sequence: TGCGCCAGCAGCCAAGATCTGGGAGGGACTGGAAACACCATATATTTT.

V usage is TRBV2 and J usage is TRBJ1-4; D is unresolved. Per germline, CDR1 SNHLY and CDR2 FYNNEI. The CDR3 totals 13 residues. With 4 bases removed from V and 4 bases from J, the gap between germline ends came to 7 bases. The CDR3 bases are TGTGCCAGCAGTGGGCGGTTTAATGAAAAACTGTTTTTT. The encoded protein is CASSGRFNEKLFF.

The chain couples TRBV4-2 to TRBJ2-7, with 7 bases aligning to TRBD1. The CDR3 extends over 16 amino acids. Germline V gives CDR1 LGHNA, CDR2 YNFKEQ. V lost 0 bases and J lost 3; bases outside the gene matches: 8. This CDR3 is CASSQEGQGESYEQYF. CDR3 coding DNA: TGTGCCAGCAGCCAAGAGGGGCAGGGGGAGAGCTACGAGCAGTACTTC.

The gene calls are TRBV20-1 and TRBJ2-7; unclear D gene. From germline, CDR1 is DFQATT and CDR2 SNEGSKA (reference sequence). The CDR3 has 11 amino acids. V shed 0 bases and J shed 6 bases, with 6 bases lying between them. The CDR3 is CSARDRLEQYF. CDR3 nucleotides: TGCAGTGCTAGAGATCGCCTCGAGCAGTACTTC.

The gene calls are TRBV6-1 and TRBJ1-2, with D hard to call. The V and J ends lost 1 base and 8 bases respectively, with 14 bases between them. The CDR3 consists of 14 residues. From germline, CDR1 is MNHNS and CDR2 SASEGT. The CDR3 sequence: CASSEGARPRGYTF. Written as DNA, the CDR3 is TGTGCCAGCAGTGAAGGGGCCAGACCTAGAGGCTACACCTTC.

The V call is TRBV4-1, the J call TRBJ1-5; no clear D. Germline V lookup: CDR1 MGHRA, CDR2 YSYEKL. Trimming removed 2 bases from V and 5 bases from J, with 13 bases in between. The CDR3 consists of 15 residues. The CDR3 region has the DNA TGCGCCAGCAGCCAATACCCCGGGTCGGATCAGCCCCAGCATTTT. Translation gives CASSQYPGSDQPQHF.

The chain uses TRBV3-1 (or the pseudogene TRBV3-2) and TRBJ1-2; 7 nucleotides agree with TRBD1. Per germline, CDR1 LGHDT and CDR2 YNNKEL (reference sequence). V gave up 3 bases and J gave up 5 bases; unmatched junction bases: 9. The CDR3 runs 15 residues. Written as DNA, the CDR3 is TGTGCCAGCAGCCAGGGGGACAGCCGAACTTATGGCTACACCTTC. It yields the protein CASSQGDSRTYGYTF.

The chain links TRBV7-9 to TRBJ2-3, with D uncertain. CDR1 and CDR2 from the germline V gene are SEHNR and FQNEAQ (reference sequence). The CDR3 contains 14 residues. V lost 5 bases and J 6 bases, leaving 15 bases between the germline ends. The CDR3 here is CASSAPIGPDTQYF. Written as DNA, the CDR3 is TGTGCCAGCAGCGCCCCTATTGGTCCGGATACGCAGTATTTT.